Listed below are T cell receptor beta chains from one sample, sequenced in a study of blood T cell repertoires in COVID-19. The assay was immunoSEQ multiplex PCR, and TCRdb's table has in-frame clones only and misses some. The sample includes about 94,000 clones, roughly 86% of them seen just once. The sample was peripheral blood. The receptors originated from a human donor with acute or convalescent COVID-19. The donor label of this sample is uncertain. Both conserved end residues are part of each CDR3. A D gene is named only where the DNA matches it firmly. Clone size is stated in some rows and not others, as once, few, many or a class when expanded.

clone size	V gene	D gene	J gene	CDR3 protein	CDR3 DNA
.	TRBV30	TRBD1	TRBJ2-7	CAWSAGQGSYEQYF	TGTGCCTGGAGCGCGGGACAGGGCTCCTACGAGCAGTACTTC
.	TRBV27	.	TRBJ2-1	CASSSTSHEQFF	TGTGCCAGCAGTTCTACTAGTCATGAGCAGTTCTTC
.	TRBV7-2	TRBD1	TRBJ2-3	CASSSGQGWTDTQYF	TGTGCCAGCAGCTCGGGACAGGGGTGGACAGATACGCAGTATTTT
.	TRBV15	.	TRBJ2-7	CATSRDRTQQYF	TGTGCCACCAGCAGAGATAGGACACAGCAGTACTTC
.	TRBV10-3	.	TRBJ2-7	CAISDRADEQYF	TGTGCCATCAGTGACAGGGCGGACGAGCAGTACTTC
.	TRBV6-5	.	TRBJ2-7	CASTPGYEQYF	TGTGCCAGCACCCCGGGCTACGAGCAGTACTTC
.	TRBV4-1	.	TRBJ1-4	CASSQAADFNEKLFF	TGCGCCAGCAGCCAGGCGGCGGATTTTAATGAAAAACTGTTTTTT
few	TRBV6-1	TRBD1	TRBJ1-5	CASSAGQEARNQPQHF	TGTGCCAGCAGTGCCGGACAGGAAGCCCGGAATCAGCCCCAGCATTTT
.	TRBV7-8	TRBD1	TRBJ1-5	CASSSNRGRAQPQHF	TGTGCCAGCAGCTCTAACAGGGGGCGCGCGCAGCCCCAGCATTTT
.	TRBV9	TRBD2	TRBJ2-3	CASSVDSSGATDTQYF	TGTGCCAGCAGCGTAGATTCTAGCGGGGCCACAGATACGCAGTATTTT
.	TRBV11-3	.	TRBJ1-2	CASSAGRGGVSYGYTF	TGTGCCAGCAGCGCCGGTAGGGGGGGCGTGAGCTATGGCTACACCTTC
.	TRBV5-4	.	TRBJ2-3	CASSLAGSDTQYF	TGTGCCAGCAGCTTGGCCGGTTCAGATACGCAGTATTTT
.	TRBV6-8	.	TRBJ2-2	CASRTRTTNTGELFF	TGTGCCAGCAGAACTCGGACAACGAACACCGGGGAGCTGTTTTTT
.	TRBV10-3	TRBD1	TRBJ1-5	CAISESTDRVGWPQHF	TGTGCCATCAGTGAGTCTACTGACAGGGTGGGATGGCCCCAGCATTTT
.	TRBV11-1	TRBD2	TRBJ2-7	CASSSTRGGKVF	TGTGCCAGCAGCTCAACCCGGGGAGGGAAGGTCTTC
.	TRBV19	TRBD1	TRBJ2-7	CASSLRTGTTSYEQYF	TGTGCCAGTAGTCTAAGGACAGGAACGACTTCCTACGAGCAGTACTTC
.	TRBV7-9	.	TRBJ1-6	CASSRGAGESNSPLHF	TGTGCCAGCAGCAGGGGGGCGGGGGAAAGTAATTCACCCCTCCACTTT
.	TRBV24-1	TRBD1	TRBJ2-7	CATRDTGQGIFLLYEQYF	TGTGCCACCAGGGATACGGGACAGGGCATTTTTCTTCTCTACGAGCAGTACTTC
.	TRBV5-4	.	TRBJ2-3	CAIRQPSTDTQYF	TGTGCCATCCGACAGCCTAGCACAGATACGCAGTATTTT
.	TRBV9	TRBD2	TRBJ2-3	CASSVASGPGTSGGVRPTDTQYF	TGTGCCAGCAGCGTAGCTAGTGGTCCGGGGACTAGCGGGGGGGTCCGGCCCACAGATACGCAGTATTTT
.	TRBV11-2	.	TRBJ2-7	CASSFMGEAEQYF	TGTGCCAGCAGCTTCATGGGTGAGGCCGAGCAGTACTTC
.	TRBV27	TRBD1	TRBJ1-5	CASSHRQGQPQHF	TGTGCCAGCAGTCACCGACAGGGTCAGCCCCAGCATTTT
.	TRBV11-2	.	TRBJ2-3	CASSPPSTDTQYF	TGTGCCAGCAGCCCCCCTAGCACAGATACGCAGTATTTT
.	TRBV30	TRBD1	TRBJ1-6	CAWGGQGGSSPLHF	TGTGCCTGGGGGGGACAGGGTGGTAGTTCACCCCTCCACTTT
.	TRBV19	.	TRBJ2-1	CASHQFGLPNEQFF	TGTGCCAGTCACCAATTTGGGCTTCCCAATGAGCAGTTCTTC
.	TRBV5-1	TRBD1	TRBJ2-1	CASSSDRGYDEQFF	TGCGCCAGCAGCTCGGACAGGGGGTACGATGAGCAGTTCTTC
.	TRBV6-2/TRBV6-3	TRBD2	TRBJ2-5	CASSPVGRGVQETQYF	TGTGCCAGCAGCCCGGTAGGGCGGGGGGTTCAAGAGACCCAGTACTTC
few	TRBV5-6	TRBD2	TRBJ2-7	CASSPLAGGTYEQYF	TGTGCCAGCAGCCCCCTAGCGGGGGGAACCTACGAGCAGTACTTC
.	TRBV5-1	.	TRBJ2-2	CASSVQGNTGELFF	TGCGCCAGCAGCGTACAGGGAAACACCGGGGAGCTGTTTTTT
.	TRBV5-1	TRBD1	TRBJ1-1	CASSLGQGVAFF	TGCGCCAGCAGCTTGGGGCAGGGGGTAGCTTTCTTT
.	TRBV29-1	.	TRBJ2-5	CSVDLGRETQYF	TGCAGCGTTGATTTAGGGAGGGAGACCCAGTACTTC
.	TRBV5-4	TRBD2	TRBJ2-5	CASAPGTSRETQYF	TGTGCCTCAGCCCCCGGGACTAGCAGAGAGACCCAGTACTTC
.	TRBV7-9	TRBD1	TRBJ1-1	CASSNNRGLTEAFF	TGTGCCAGCAGCAACAACAGGGGATTAACTGAAGCTTTCTTT
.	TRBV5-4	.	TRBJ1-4	CASSLDGQILFF	TGTGCCAGCAGCTTGGATGGCCAGATTCTGTTTTTT
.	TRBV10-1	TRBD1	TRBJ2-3	CASSDGTGVTDTQYF	TGCGCCAGCAGTGATGGGACAGGGGTCACAGATACGCAGTATTTT
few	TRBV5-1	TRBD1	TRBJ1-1	CASSTSGTGGNTEAFF	TGCGCCAGCAGCACCTCCGGGACAGGGGGAAACACTGAAGCTTTCTTT
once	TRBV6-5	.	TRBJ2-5	CASSYGGADRETQYF	TGTGCCAGCAGTTACGGGGGGGCCGATCGAGAGACCCAGTACTTC
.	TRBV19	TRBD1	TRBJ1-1	CASRQGALSEAFF	TGTGCCAGCAGACAGGGGGCGCTTTCTGAAGCTTTCTTT
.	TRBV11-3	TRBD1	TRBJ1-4	CASSHRGRGEKLFF	TGTGCCAGCAGCCACAGGGGGCGAGGCGAAAAACTGTTTTTT
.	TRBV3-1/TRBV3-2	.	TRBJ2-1	CASSRGHSYNEQFF	TGTGCCAGCAGCCGTGGACACTCCTACAATGAGCAGTTCTTC
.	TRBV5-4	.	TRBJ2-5	CASSFSGTQYF	TGTGCCAGTTCTTTTTCCGGGACCCAGTACTTC
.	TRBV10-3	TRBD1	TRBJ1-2	CAISEGQGSGYTF	TGTGCCATCAGTGAGGGACAGGGCAGTGGCTACACCTTC
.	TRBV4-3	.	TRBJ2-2	CASSLTGAFDTGELFF	TGCGCCAGCAGCCTGACAGGCGCATTCGACACCGGGGAGCTGTTTTTT
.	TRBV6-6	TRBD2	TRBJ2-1	CASRTHGTSGGNEQFF	TGTGCCAGCAGGACCCATGGGACTAGCGGGGGCAATGAGCAGTTCTTC
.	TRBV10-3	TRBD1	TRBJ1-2	CAINQGGGSYGYTF	TGTGCCATCAATCAGGGGGGAGGTAGCTATGGCTACACCTTC